This paragraph reports one TCR beta chain. The antigen remains unidentified. Unique molecular identifiers were affixed to discrete cDNA molecules within the library. As processed by the authors: A per-sample median of roughly 91,000 TCRs was observed, with a range of about 20,000 to 750,000. MiXCR, run by TCRdb on the 5' RACE reads, gives a single entry per CDR3 protein. The V and J calls and clone size are TCRdb's, not the authors'. This table has about 81,000 distinct CDR3 sequences, about 8.4% appearing once. The authors extracted total RNA from unfractionated whole blood. This sample is drawn from a study of human T cells and chemical hapten exposure. This CDR3 is built from 16 residues. V lost 8 bases and J lost 5, with 23 bases in between. Germline CDR1 MNHEY, CDR2 SMNVEV (reference sequence). Study conclusions and caveats: With regard to DPC sensitization, TCRs above 1 in 1000 frequency did not change.

The receptor comes from a male donor in good health. The chain links TRBV27 to TRBJ2-3; D gene ambiguous. CDR3 residues: CASSLTGLAPIDTQYF. Written as DNA, the CDR3 is TGTGCCAGCTCTTTAACCGGGCTCGCCCCGATAGATACGCAGTATTTT.